The 28 T cell receptor beta chains below all came from one sample that was sequenced in a study of identical twins. TCRdb recomputed calls from the 5' RACE reads with MiXCR, one row per CDR3 protein. The table lists under 900,000 distinct CDR3 sequences, approximately 13% of them singletons, with 1.5% to 2% in the top ten. The sample also formed part of further work on yellow fever vaccine responses in identical twins.

Sequenced material: PBMCs. These receptors all stem from a woman aged 18-29 years in good health.

This clonotype was seen a handful of times. This sequence joins TRBV9 and TRBJ2-1, with TRBD2 identical over 7 bases. The CDR3 runs 16 residues. The J segment lost 6 bases and the V segment lost 0 bases, leaving 9 bases of the junction unmatched. The germline gives CDR1 SGDLS, CDR2 YYNGEE. CDR3 residues: CASSVVPGGTGNEQFF. The CDR3, as DNA: TGTGCCAGCAGCGTAGTTCCGGGGGGTACTGGCAATGAGCAGTTCTTC.

This clonotype showed up just a few times. This chain connects TRBV28 to TRBJ2-7; 8 positions match TRBD2. Germline-derived CDR1 and CDR2 are MDHEN and SYDVKM. Trimming removed 7 bases from V and 4 bases from J; junction bases left unmatched: 9. This CDR3 region has 14 residues. CDR3: CASMAWSSGYEQYF. CDR3 sequence (DNA): TGTGCCAGCATGGCCTGGTCTAGCGGGTACGAGCAGTACTTC.

This clonotype was picked up a small number of times. The chain couples TRBV6-1 to TRBJ2-7; 8 nucleotides line up with TRBD1. The germline V gene encodes CDR1 MNHNS and CDR2 SASEGT. CDR3 length: 13 amino acids. V was pared by 8 bases and J by 2 bases, with 5 bases of the junction left unmatched. In DNA form, the CDR3 reads TGTGCCAGCCTGGGACAGGTACCCTACGAGCAGTACTTC. Translated: CASLGQVPYEQYF.

The V gene is TRBV6-1, the J gene TRBJ1-1, with TRBD1 matching 9 bases. Trimming took 2 bases from V and 5 from J; bases not matched to a gene: 3. The length of the CDR3 is 14 residues. In germline, CDR1 is MNHNS, CDR2 SASEGT. The CDR3 DNA reads as TGTGCCAGCAGTGAAAGGGGACAGGGAACTGAAGCTTTCTTT. This sequence encodes CASSERGQGTEAFF.

The V and J genes are TRBV9 and TRBJ2-3; 15 positions agree with TRBD2. CDR1 SGDLS and CDR2 YYNGEE come from the germline V gene. This CDR3 is built from 15 residues. V gave up 4 bases and J gave up 8 bases; unmatched junction bases: 5. CDR3 loop: CASSQGLAGGTTQYF. The CDR3 DNA reads as TGTGCCAGCAGCCAGGGACTAGCGGGGGGAACTACGCAGTATTTT.

As for this clonotype: At one of its ends the junction is not consistent with the germline gene, which may arise from a read error. The chain has TRBV10-2 and TRBJ2-1, with 7 positions matching TRBD2. CDR3 length equals 15 residues. CDR1 and CDR2 (germline): WSHSY, SAAADI. The CDR3 is CGSSPGLTGHNEQFF. The CDR3 coding sequence is TGCGGCAGCAGCCCGGGACTAACGGGGCACAATGAGCAGTTCTTC.

The CDR3 DNA follows: TGTGCCAGCACCTCCGGGACAGGGGTCTCAAAACTGTTTTTT. Its translation is CASTSGTGVSKLFF. This rearrangement joins TRBV12-3 or TRBV12-4 to TRBJ1-4; TRBD1 matches 10 bases. This CDR3 has 14 residues. The trim removed 7 bases at V and 10 bases at J, leaving 9 bases unmatched.

In this sample, this clonotype turned up a few times. DNA of the CDR3: TGTGCCAGCAGCCAATATGGACAGGGGGGGTCCTACGAGCAGTACTTC. This sequence encodes CASSQYGQGGSYEQYF. The chain has TRBV4-2 and TRBJ2-7; 10 bases are shared with TRBD1. CDR3 length equals 16 residues. Germline trimming cut 2 bases from V and 1 base from J; bases unmatched to any gene: 5. Germline V lookup: CDR1 LGHNA, CDR2 YNFKEQ.

This clonotype was recorded a few times. The gene calls are TRBV5-1 and TRBJ2-1; 12 bases line up with TRBD2. CDR3 length equals 17 residues. Germline values: CDR1 SGHRS, CDR2 YFSETQ. V gave up 4 bases and J gave up 5 bases; unmatched junction bases: 10. The CDR3 DNA reads as TGCGCCAGCAGCCCTAGCGGGGGGGCAGTGCCGAACAATGAGCAGTTCTTC. It translates to CASSPSGGAVPNNEQFF.

This clonotype has more than one count but fewer than ten. The gene calls are TRBV12-3 or TRBV12-4 and TRBJ2-2, with 15 positions matching TRBD2. V was pared by 7 bases and J by 6 bases, with 6 bases of the junction left unmatched. The CDR3 totals 16 residues. Here the CDR3 reads CASTGLAGGLAGELFF. The DNA for the CDR3 is TGTGCCAGCACCGGACTAGCGGGAGGGCTCGCCGGGGAGCTGTTTTTT.

The rearrangement joins TRBV20-1 to TRBJ2-5; 8 bases align to TRBD2. The germline gives CDR1 DFQATT, CDR2 SNEGSKA (reference sequence). Losses at the gene ends were 1 base for V and 5 bases for J; bases not matched to a gene: 9. The CDR3 consists of 15 residues. The CDR3 sequence is CSARGASRGGETQYF. CDR3 nucleotides: TGCAGTGCTAGAGGGGCGAGCCGGGGGGGCGAGACCCAGTACTTC.

The sample holds a few counts of this clonotype. V is TRBV4-1 and J is TRBJ1-6; no reliable D call. V lost 0 bases, J lost 1 base, and 1 base lay in between. Germline lookup yields CDR1 MGHRA and CDR2 YSYEKL. The CDR3 has 14 residues. For the CDR3, the DNA is TGCGCCAGCAGCCAAGAATCCTATAATTCACCCCTCCACTTT. This sequence encodes CASSQESYNSPLHF.

The J gene is TRBJ1-5, the V gene TRBV12-3 or TRBV12-4, with D unresolved. The CDR3 covers 14 residues. V was pared by 0 bases and J by 11 bases, with 14 bases between. CDR3 in amino acids: CASSLAEAGITQHF. The CDR3 DNA reads as TGTGCCAGCAGTTTAGCGGAGGCCGGGATTACCCAGCATTTT.

The chain is built from TRBV10-3 and TRBJ1-1; 8 bases line up with TRBD1. The CDR3 length is 14 residues. Germline lookup yields CDR1 ENHRY and CDR2 SYGVKD. V shed 6 bases and J 0 bases; nucleotides not matched to a gene: 3. The CDR3 nucleotides are TGTGCCATCAGGACAGGGGAAATGAACACTGAAGCTTTCTTT. This codes for CAIRTGEMNTEAFF.

The chain carries TRBV28 and TRBJ1-6; D is undetermined. V was trimmed by 11 bases and J by 0 bases, leaving 14 bases between them. This CDR3 spans 15 amino acids. CDR1 is MDHEN, CDR2 SYDVKM, per germline. This CDR3 is CAASSWSSYNSPLHF. CDR3 nucleotides: TGTGCCGCCAGTTCGTGGAGCTCCTATAATTCACCCCTCCACTTT.

The J gene is TRBJ2-5, the V gene TRBV4-1; 10 positions match TRBD1. The CDR3 length is 15 residues. With V trimmed by 0 bases and J by 5 bases, 3 bases remained unmatched. The germline V gene encodes CDR1 MGHRA and CDR2 YSYEKL. CDR3 region: CASSQEGTGDETQYF. The CDR3, as DNA: TGCGCCAGCAGCCAAGAAGGGACAGGGGATGAGACCCAGTACTTC.

This clonotype came up many times. V is TRBV5-1 and J is TRBJ2-3; D is ambiguous. V lost 0 bases and J 0 bases, leaving 8 bases between the germline ends. CDR1 and CDR2 from the germline V gene are SGHRS and YFSETQ. This CDR3 has 15 residues. CDR3 region: CASSLEGKSTDTQYF. CDR3 nucleotides: TGCGCCAGCAGCTTGGAAGGCAAGAGCACAGATACGCAGTATTTT.

A few counts support this clonotype. This sequence joins TRBV15 and TRBJ1-1; 7 positions agree with TRBD1. The CDR3 runs to 12 residues. Per germline, CDR1 LNHNV and CDR2 YYDKDF (reference sequence). J gave up 10 bases and V 3 bases, and 5 bases lay outside the gene matches. The CDR3 here is CATSSRDSGAFF. CDR3 coding DNA: TGTGCCACCAGCAGCCGGGACAGCGGAGCTTTCTTT.

The rearrangement joins TRBV12-3 or TRBV12-4 to TRBJ1-3; 7 nucleotides line up with TRBD1. The CDR3 consists of 15 residues. J gave up 0 bases and V 9 bases, and 8 bases lay outside the gene matches. CDR3 region: CASTTGDYSGNTIYF. The CDR3 DNA follows: TGTGCCAGTACTACAGGGGATTACTCTGGAAACACCATATATTTT.

The rearrangement uses TRBV11-2 and TRBJ2-1; D is uncertain. The CDR3 loop spans 17 amino acids. V was clipped by 5 bases and J by 0 bases, with 17 bases between them. The germline gives CDR1 SGHAT, CDR2 FQNNGV. CDR3 DNA sequence: TGTGCCAGCAGCATCCAGCATCGCGGTCGCTCCTACAATGAGCAGTTCTTC. Translating gives CASSIQHRGRSYNEQFF.

The chain has TRBV18 and TRBJ2-6, with D uncertain. From germline, CDR1 is KGHSH and CDR2 LQKENI. The CDR3 is made up of 17 amino acids. The V end was cut by 6 bases, the J end by 0 bases, with 15 bases between. Written as DNA, the CDR3 is TGTGCCAGCTCCCCCGGAGTTTTGCGCTCTGGGGCCAACGTCCTGACTTTC. This sequence encodes CASSPGVLRSGANVLTF.

The chain couples TRBV15 to TRBJ2-3; a possible D gene is TRBD2 (5 bases). The CDR3 runs to 13 residues. Germline CDR1 and CDR2: LNHNV and YYDKDF (reference sequence). Trimming took off 8 bases at V and 2 bases at J, with 11 bases between the two ends. CDR3 sequence: CATRTDPTDTQYF. CDR3 coding DNA: TGTGCCACCCGGACTGATCCCACAGATACGCAGTATTTT.

J is TRBJ2-2 and V is TRBV5-6, with D perhaps TRBD1 or TRBD2 (6 bases each). V lost 1 base and J lost 0, with 13 bases in between. Germline V lookup: CDR1 SGHDT, CDR2 YYEEEE. CDR3 length equals 17 residues. CDR3 sequence (DNA): TGTGCCAGCAGCTTGTATTCGGGGGCCGCGAACACCGGGGAGCTGTTTTTT. Protein sequence: CASSLYSGAANTGELFF.

This clonotype was seen only a few times. The V call is TRBV20-1, the J call TRBJ2-3, with D uncertain. Germline assignment: CDR1 DFQATT and CDR2 SNEGSKA (reference sequence). The CDR3 loop spans 14 amino acids. The V end was cut by 6 bases, the J end by 0 bases, with 13 bases between. CDR3 coding DNA: TGCAGTGCCCCCCATGAGGCTAGCACAGATACGCAGTATTTT. It translates to CSAPHEASTDTQYF.

This clonotype was counted a few times. This chain joins TRBV5-6 and TRBJ2-3; 10 bases line up with TRBD2. The CDR3 spans 18 residues. V lost 4 bases and J lost 7; bases outside the gene matches: 18. Per germline, CDR1 SGHDT and CDR2 YYEEEE. CDR3 protein: CASSATLDKRGGPHTQYF. As DNA, the CDR3 is TGTGCCAGCAGCGCGACCCTTGATAAGCGGGGGGGCCCGCATACGCAGTATTTT.

The V and J genes are TRBV3-1 and TRBJ2-1; D is unclear. The CDR3 is 18 residues long. Trimming left V 2 bases short and J 8 bases short, with 25 bases between. CDR1 and CDR2 (germline): LGHDT, YNNKEL (reference sequence). Here the CDR3 DNA reads TGTGCCAGCAGCCAAACTAAAGTAGCTATGGCTCCTACGGATGAGCAGTTCTTC. It codes for CASSQTKVAMAPTDEQFF.

This clonotype was seen a handful of times. This chain joins TRBV7-8 and TRBJ2-7; D is possibly TRBD1 or TRBD2 (6 bases each). There are 16 residues in the CDR3. V lost 1 base and J 3 bases, leaving 16 bases between the germline ends. Germline-derived CDR1 and CDR2 are SGHVS and FQNEAQ. The CDR3 region has the DNA TGTGCCAGCAGCTTAGTGGGGGGCTCGATACACTACGAGCAGTACTTC. Its translation is CASSLVGGSIHYEQYF.

This clonotype was found many times. The rearrangement joins TRBV12-3 or TRBV12-4 to TRBJ1-5; a weak D match, TRBD1 (5 bases). CDR3 length equals 15 residues. Trimming cost V 1 base and J 3 bases, with 10 bases left between them. CDR3 residues: CASSLGGLHNQPQHF. The DNA of the CDR3 is TGTGCCAGCAGTTTAGGGGGACTGCACAATCAGCCCCAGCATTTT.